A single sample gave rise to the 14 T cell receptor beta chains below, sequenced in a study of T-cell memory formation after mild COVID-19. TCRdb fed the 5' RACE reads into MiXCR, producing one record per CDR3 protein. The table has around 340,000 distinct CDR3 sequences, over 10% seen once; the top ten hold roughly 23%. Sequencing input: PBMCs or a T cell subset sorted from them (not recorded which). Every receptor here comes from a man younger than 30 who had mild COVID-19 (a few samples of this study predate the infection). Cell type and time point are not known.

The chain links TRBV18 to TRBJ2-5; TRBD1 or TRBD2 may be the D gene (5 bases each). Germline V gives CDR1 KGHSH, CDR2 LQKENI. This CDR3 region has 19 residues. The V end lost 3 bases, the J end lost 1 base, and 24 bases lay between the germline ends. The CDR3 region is CASSPVGTLTGPVQETQYF. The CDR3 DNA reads TGTGCCAGCTCACCTGTAGGGACGTTGACGGGGCCCGTCCAAGAGACCCAGTACTTC.

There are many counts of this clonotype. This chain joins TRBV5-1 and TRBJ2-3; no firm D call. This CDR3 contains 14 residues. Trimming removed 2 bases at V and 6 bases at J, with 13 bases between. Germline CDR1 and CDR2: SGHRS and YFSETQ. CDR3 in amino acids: CASSFAETLDTQYF. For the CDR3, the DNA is TGCGCCAGCAGCTTTGCTGAAACTTTGGATACGCAGTATTTT.

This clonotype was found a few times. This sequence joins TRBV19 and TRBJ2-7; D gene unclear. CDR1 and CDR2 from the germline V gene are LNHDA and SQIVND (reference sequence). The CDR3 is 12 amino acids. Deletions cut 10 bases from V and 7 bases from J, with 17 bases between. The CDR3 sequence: CATGPSIWEQYF. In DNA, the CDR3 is TGTGCCACCGGCCCCTCAATCTGGGAGCAGTACTTC. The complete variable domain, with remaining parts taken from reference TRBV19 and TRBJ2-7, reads DGGITQSPKYLFRKEGQNVTLSCEQNLNHDAMYWYRQDPGQGLRLIYYSQIVNDFQKGDIAEGYSVSREKKESFPLTVTSAQKNPTAFYLCATGPSIWEQYFGPGTRLTVT.

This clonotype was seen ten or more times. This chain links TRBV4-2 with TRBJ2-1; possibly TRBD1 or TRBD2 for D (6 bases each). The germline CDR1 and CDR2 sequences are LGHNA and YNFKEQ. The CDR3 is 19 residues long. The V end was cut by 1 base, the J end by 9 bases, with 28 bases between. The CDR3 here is CASSQVRGVGGLSVGEQFF. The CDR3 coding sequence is TGTGCCAGCAGCCAAGTGCGCGGGGTAGGGGGTCTCTCCGTCGGTGAGCAGTTCTTC.

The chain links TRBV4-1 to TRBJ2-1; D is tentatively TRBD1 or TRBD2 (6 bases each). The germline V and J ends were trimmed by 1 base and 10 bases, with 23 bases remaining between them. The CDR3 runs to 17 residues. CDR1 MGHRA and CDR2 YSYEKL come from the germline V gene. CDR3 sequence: CASSQALKGGLQVEQFF. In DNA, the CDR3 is TGCGCCAGCAGCCAAGCCCTCAAGGGGGGACTCCAGGTCGAGCAGTTCTTC.

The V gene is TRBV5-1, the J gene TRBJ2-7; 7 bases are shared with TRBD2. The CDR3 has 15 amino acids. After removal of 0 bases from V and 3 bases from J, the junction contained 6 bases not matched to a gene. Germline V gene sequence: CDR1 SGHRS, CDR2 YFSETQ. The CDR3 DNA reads TGCGCCAGCAGCTTGGTTTCCCAGCGGGACTACGAGCAGTACTTC. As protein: CASSLVSQRDYEQYF.

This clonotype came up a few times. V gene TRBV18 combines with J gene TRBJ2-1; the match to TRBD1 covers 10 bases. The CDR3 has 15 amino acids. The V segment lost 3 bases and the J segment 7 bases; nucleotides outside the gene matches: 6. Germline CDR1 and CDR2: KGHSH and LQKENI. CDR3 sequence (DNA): TGTGCCAGCTCACCCAGACAGGGGGCCTCTAATGAGCAGTTCTTC. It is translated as CASSPRQGASNEQFF.

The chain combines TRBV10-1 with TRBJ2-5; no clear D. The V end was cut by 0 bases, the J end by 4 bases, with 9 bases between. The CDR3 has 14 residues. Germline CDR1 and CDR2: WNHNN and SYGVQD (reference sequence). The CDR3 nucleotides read TGCGCCAGCAGTGAGTCGACCTTGCGAGAGACCCAGTACTTC. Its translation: CASSESTLRETQYF.

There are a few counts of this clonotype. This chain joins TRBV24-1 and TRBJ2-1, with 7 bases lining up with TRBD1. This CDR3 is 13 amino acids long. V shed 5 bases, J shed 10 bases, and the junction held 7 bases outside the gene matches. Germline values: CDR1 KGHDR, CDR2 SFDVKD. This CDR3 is CATSARQGGEQFF. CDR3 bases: TGTGCCACCAGTGCTAGACAGGGCGGGGAGCAGTTCTTC.

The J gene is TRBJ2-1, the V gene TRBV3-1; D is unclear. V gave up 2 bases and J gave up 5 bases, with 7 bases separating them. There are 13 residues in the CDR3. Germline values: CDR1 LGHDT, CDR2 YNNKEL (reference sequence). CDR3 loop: CASSQWADNEQFF. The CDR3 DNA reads TGTGCCAGCAGCCAATGGGCGGACAATGAGCAGTTCTTC.

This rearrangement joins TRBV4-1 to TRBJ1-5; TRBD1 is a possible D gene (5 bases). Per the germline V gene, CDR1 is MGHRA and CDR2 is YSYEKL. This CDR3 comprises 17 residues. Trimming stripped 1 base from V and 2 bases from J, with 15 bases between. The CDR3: CASSQVGRGRGNQPQHF. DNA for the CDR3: TGCGCCAGCAGCCAAGTGGGGAGGGGTCGGGGCAATCAGCCCCAGCATTTT.

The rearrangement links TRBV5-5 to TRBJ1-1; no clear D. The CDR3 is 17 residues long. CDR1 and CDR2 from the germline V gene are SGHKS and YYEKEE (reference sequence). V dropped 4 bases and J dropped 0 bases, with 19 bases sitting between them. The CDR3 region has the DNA TGTGCCAGCAGCCCTAGACGTATCGGTGCAATGAACACTGAAGCTTTCTTT. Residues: CASSPRRIGAMNTEAFF. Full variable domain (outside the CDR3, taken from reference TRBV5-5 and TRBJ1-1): DAGVTQSPTHLIKTRGQQVTLRCSPISGHKSVSWYQQVLGQGPQFIFQYYEKEERGRGNFPDRFSARQFPNYSSELNVNALLLGDSALYLCASSPRRIGAMNTEAFFGQGTRLTVV.

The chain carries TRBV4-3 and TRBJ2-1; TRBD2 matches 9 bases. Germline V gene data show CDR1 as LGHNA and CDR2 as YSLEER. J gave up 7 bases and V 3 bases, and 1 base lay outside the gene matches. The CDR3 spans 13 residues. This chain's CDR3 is CASSHGLANEQFF. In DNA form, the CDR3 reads TGCGCCAGCAGCCACGGACTAGCGAATGAGCAGTTCTTC.

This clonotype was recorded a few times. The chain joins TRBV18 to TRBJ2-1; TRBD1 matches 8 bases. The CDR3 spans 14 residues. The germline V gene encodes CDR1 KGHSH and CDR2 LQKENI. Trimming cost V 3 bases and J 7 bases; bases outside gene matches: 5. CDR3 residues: CASSPKTGENEQFF. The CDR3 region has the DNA TGTGCCAGCTCACCCAAGACAGGGGAGAATGAGCAGTTCTTC.